One and the same sample provided the 25 T cell receptor beta chains below, sequenced in a study of T cells in Graves' hyperthyroidism and ophthalmopathy. The source material, RNA transcripts, was used to amplify TCR beta CDR3 regions. First-round RT-PCR with HTBI primers amplified the TCR CDR3 region. TCRdb re-called the multiplex PCR reads with MiXCR, one entry per CDR3 protein. The sample contains about 610,000 distinct CDR3 sequences, 14% to 15% of which appear only once. Material: blood. These TCRs come from a woman aged 40 to 55 with Graves' ophthalmopathy.

This sequence joins TRBV6-5 and TRBJ2-2, with 9 bases aligning to TRBD1. V dropped 4 bases and J dropped 4; count of bases not matched to a gene: 4. The germline V gene has CDR1 MNHEY and CDR2 SVGAGI. CDR3 length: 15 amino acids. The CDR3 is CASSLRQGVTGELFF. As DNA, the CDR3 is TGTGCCAGCAGTTTACGACAGGGGGTCACCGGGGAGCTGTTTTTT.

This clonotype has ten or more counts. This chain uses TRBV24-1 with TRBJ2-1, with D perhaps matching TRBD2 (6 bases). CDR1 and CDR2 from the germline V gene are KGHDR and SFDVKD. The CDR3 runs 15 residues. V was cut by 5 bases and J by 5 bases, with 15 bases left in between. The CDR3 sequence is CATSAAPSSDNEQFF. CDR3 coding DNA: TGTGCCACCAGTGCGGCCCCTTCTAGCGACAATGAGCAGTTCTTC.

J is TRBJ1-1 and V is TRBV12-3 or TRBV12-4; D is unclear. Trimming stripped 8 bases from V and 1 base from J, with 14 bases between. This CDR3 spans 14 amino acids. The CDR3, as DNA: TGTGCCAGCTCCTTTGGGCCCTCGAACACTGAAGCTTTCTTT. Its protein is CASSFGPSNTEAFF.

This clonotype was detected only a few times. The chain recombines TRBV5-1 with TRBJ2-2, with TRBD1 matching 8 bases. This CDR3 has 16 residues. Germline CDR1 reads SGHRS; CDR2 reads YFSETQ. With 0 bases clipped from V and 7 bases from J, the junction kept 8 bases outside the gene matches. The DNA of the CDR3 is TGCGCCAGCAGCTTGGTGGACAGGGCCGCCGGCGGGGAGCTGTTTTTT. Protein sequence: CASSLVDRAAGGELFF.

Ten or more counts support this clonotype. This chain joins TRBV19 and TRBJ1-3; a weak D match, TRBD1 (6 bases). V gave up 8 bases and J gave up 0 bases, with 11 bases separating them. The CDR3 spans 14 residues. Germline-derived CDR1 and CDR2 are LNHDA and SQIVND (reference sequence). The CDR3 here is CASRGQNSGNTIYF. The CDR3 DNA follows: TGTGCCAGTCGAGGACAGAACTCTGGAAACACCATATATTTT.

This chain connects TRBV12-3 or TRBV12-4 to TRBJ2-5, with 10 bases that match TRBD2. There are 14 residues in the CDR3. Trimming removed 10 bases from V and 5 bases from J; junction bases left unmatched: 10. The CDR3, as DNA: TGTGCCACCACTGAGCGGGGGGGGCTGGAGACCCAGTACTTC. It specifies CATTERGGLETQYF.

The CDR3, as DNA: TGTGCCACCAGCAGCTTGGATAGCGGGGGCACCTACGAGCAGTACTTC. It is translated as CATSSLDSGGTYEQYF. The J gene is TRBJ2-7, the V gene TRBV15; 9 bases line up with TRBD2. CDR3 size: 16 residues. Germline lookup yields CDR1 LNHNV and CDR2 YYDKDF (reference sequence). Unmatched junction bases numbered 8, after V lost 3 bases and J lost 2 bases.

V usage is TRBV7-2 and J usage is TRBJ2-5; 12 bases map to TRBD2. Germline V gene sequence: CDR1 SGHTA, CDR2 FQGNSA. The J segment lost 5 bases and the V segment lost 5 bases, leaving 9 bases of the junction unmatched. The CDR3 consists of 16 residues. In nucleotides, the CDR3 is TGTGCCAGCAGCCGAGGACTAGCGGGGTACCGGGAGACCCAGTACTTC. Translated, it gives CASSRGLAGYRETQYF.

This clonotype was seen at least ten times. The rearrangement uses TRBV10-3 and TRBJ1-2, with D possibly being TRBD1 (5 bases). Trimming cost V 6 bases and J 6 bases, with 11 bases left between them. The CDR3 is 12 amino acids. CDR1 ENHRY and CDR2 SYGVKD come from the germline V gene. The CDR3 bases are TGTGCCATCAGCGGGGACGGCGATGGCTACACCTTC. Protein sequence: CAISGDGDGYTF.

This clonotype has at least ten counts. The genes are TRBV12-3 or TRBV12-4 and TRBJ2-2, with 7 bases lining up with TRBD2. The CDR3 is 15 residues long. Trimming cost V 5 bases and J 7 bases; bases outside gene matches: 10. The CDR3 here is CASSTGGSSVGELFF. As DNA, the CDR3 is TGTGCCAGCAGTACGGGCGGGAGCTCCGTCGGGGAGCTGTTTTTT.

Only a few counts were recorded for this clonotype. V and J are TRBV28 and TRBJ2-7; D assignment may be TRBD1 or TRBD2 (5 bases each). The CDR3 has 12 amino acids. The germline V and J ends were trimmed by 6 bases and 3 bases, with 9 bases remaining between them. The germline V gene has CDR1 MDHEN and CDR2 SYDVKM. The CDR3 loop is CASRGDYYEQYF. For the CDR3, the DNA is TGTGCCAGCAGGGGGGATTACTACGAGCAGTACTTC.

This clonotype was seen many times. The V call is TRBV28, the J call TRBJ1-5; 10 nucleotides agree with TRBD1. This CDR3 has 18 residues. The V gene end was trimmed by 3 bases and the J gene end by 2 bases; junction bases not matched to a gene: 10. CDR1 is MDHEN, CDR2 SYDVKM, per germline. CDR3 protein: CASSFGGQGFGGNQPQHF. The CDR3 DNA is TGTGCCAGCAGTTTTGGGGGACAGGGGTTTGGCGGCAATCAGCCCCAGCATTTT. Filled out from reference TRBV28 and TRBJ1-5, the complete variable domain reads DVKVTQSSRYLVKRTGEKVFLECVQDMDHENMFWYRQDPGLGLRLIYFSYDVKMKEKGDIPEGYSVSREKKERFSLILESASTNQTSMYLCASSFGGQGFGGNQPQHFGDGTRLSIL.

The chain combines TRBV12-3 or TRBV12-4 with TRBJ2-2, with TRBD1 matching over 8 bases. J gave up 0 bases and V 1 base, and 4 bases lay outside the gene matches. CDR3 length equals 17 residues. CDR3 bases: TGTGCCAGCAGTTTAGTAGTCAGGGGGCCGAACACCGGGGAGCTGTTTTTT. Amino acids: CASSLVVRGPNTGELFF.

This clonotype has ten or more counts. V gene TRBV20-1 combines with J gene TRBJ2-7, with D perhaps TRBD2 (6 bases). The V end lost 0 bases, the J end lost 3 bases, and 12 bases lay between the germline ends. There are 14 residues in the CDR3. Germline V gives CDR1 DFQATT, CDR2 SNEGSKA (reference sequence). The CDR3 DNA sequence: TGCAGTGCTAGAGATATAGCTAGCGACTACGAGCAGTACTTC. This translates into CSARDIASDYEQYF.

The chain couples TRBV24-1 to TRBJ2-2; D is ambiguous. CDR1 and CDR2 (germline): KGHDR, SFDVKD. The CDR3 spans 14 residues. V was trimmed by 0 bases and J by 6 bases, leaving 7 bases between them. DNA for the CDR3: TGTGCCACCAGTGATTTGCGTGTCCCCGGGGAGCTGTTTTTT. Encoded protein: CATSDLRVPGELFF.

This clonotype was counted many times. The chain joins TRBV20-1 to TRBJ2-5; TRBD2 agrees at 9 bases. CDR1 and CDR2 (germline): DFQATT, SNEGSKA (reference sequence). The CDR3 length is 15 residues. The ends lost 1 base at V and 2 bases at J; junction bases unmatched: 5. In DNA form, the CDR3 reads TGCAGTGCTAGAGTGGCTAGCGGGGTTCAAGAGACCCAGTACTTC. Its translation: CSARVASGVQETQYF.

The table lists this clonotype with many counts. The V call is TRBV4-1, the J call TRBJ2-4, with 7 positions matching TRBD1. V lost 0 bases, J lost 9 bases, and 5 bases stayed unmatched. There are 14 residues in the CDR3. Germline CDR1 MGHRA, CDR2 YSYEKL. The CDR3 here is CASSQEDRASIQYF. In nucleotides, the CDR3 is TGCGCCAGCAGCCAAGAAGACAGGGCGAGCATTCAGTACTTC.

This clonotype was recorded many times. The V call is TRBV6-4, the J call TRBJ1-3; 7 bases agree with TRBD1. Looked up from germline, CDR1 is MRHNA and CDR2 is SNTAGT. Trimming removed 7 bases from V and 0 bases from J; junction bases left unmatched: 12. There are 17 residues in the CDR3. Written as DNA, the CDR3 is TGTGCCAGCACGACAGGGTCTTTATTGAGCTCTGGAAACACCATATATTTT. Amino acids: CASTTGSLLSSGNTIYF.

Ten or more counts support this clonotype. The rearrangement joins TRBV20-1 to TRBJ2-5; D may correspond to TRBD1 or TRBD2 (5 bases each). Germline CDR1 is DFQATT and CDR2 is SNEGSKA (reference sequence). This CDR3 comprises 17 residues. V lost 1 base and J lost 5, with 23 bases in between. The CDR3 sequence: CSARGAKGASPLETQYF. The DNA for the CDR3 is TGCAGTGCTAGAGGAGCAAAAGGGGCTAGCCCCCTGGAGACCCAGTACTTC.

The chain links TRBV6-1 to TRBJ1-1; 10 bases agree with TRBD1. The germline V gene has CDR1 MNHNS and CDR2 SASEGT. Losses at the gene ends were 5 bases for V and 4 bases for J; bases not matched to a gene: 10. The CDR3 consists of 16 residues. CDR3 in DNA: TGTGCCAGCAGTCCCGGGACAGGGGCGGGAGGCACTGAAGCTTTCTTT. Amino acids: CASSPGTGAGGTEAFF.

This sequence joins TRBV12-3 or TRBV12-4 and TRBJ2-7; 10 bases fit TRBD1. With V trimmed by 5 bases and J by 7 bases, 8 bases remained unmatched. This CDR3 contains 14 residues. The CDR3 here is CASSNRQGAREQYF. The CDR3 DNA follows: TGTGCCAGCAGTAACCGACAGGGGGCCAGGGAGCAGTACTTC.

This chain joins TRBV4-1 and TRBJ2-7; TRBD1 aligns across 10 bases. CDR1 is MGHRA and CDR2 is YSYEKL in the germline V gene. V dropped 5 bases and J dropped 3; count of bases not matched to a gene: 10. The CDR3 runs to 16 residues. Here the CDR3 DNA reads TGCGCCAGCAGCTCCTCCCCGGGACAGGGGCACTACGAGCAGTACTTC. Its translation is CASSSSPGQGHYEQYF.

The J gene is TRBJ2-2, the V gene TRBV11-1; D is unclear. This CDR3 contains 17 residues. Trimming took 3 bases from V and 0 from J, leaving 14 bases between them. Germline CDR1 SGHAT, CDR2 FQDESV (reference sequence). Here the CDR3 DNA reads TGTGCCAGCAGCTTCGATGGGGTGGTCTCGAACACCGGGGAGCTGTTTTTT. This codes for CASSFDGVVSNTGELFF. Together with reference TRBV11-1 and TRBJ2-2, the CDR3 gives the full variable domain: EAEVAQSPRYKITEKSQAVAFWCDPISGHATLYWYRQILGQGPELLVQFQDESVVDDSQLPKDRFSAERLKGVDSTLKIQPAELGDSAMYLCASSFDGVVSNTGELFFGEGSRLTVL.

This chain uses TRBV20-1 with TRBJ1-2; 9 bases match TRBD1. Per the germline V gene, CDR1 is DFQATT and CDR2 is SNEGSKA (reference sequence). Trimming cost V 1 base and J 1 base; bases outside gene matches: 7. There are 16 residues in the CDR3. The CDR3: CSARAQGASGNYGYTF. The CDR3 DNA is TGCAGTGCTAGAGCACAGGGGGCCTCCGGTAACTATGGCTACACCTTC.

This clonotype was seen ten or more times. The chain recombines TRBV28 with TRBJ2-5; D is unresolved. The CDR3 has 11 amino acids. V dropped 8 bases and J dropped 5 bases, with 9 bases sitting between them. Germline assignment: CDR1 MDHEN and CDR2 SYDVKM. CDR3 in amino acids: CASQVRETQYF. Here the CDR3 DNA reads TGTGCCAGCCAGGTCCGGGAGACCCAGTACTTC. Full variable domain (rest looked up from reference TRBV28 and TRBJ2-5): DVKVTQSSRYLVKRTGEKVFLECVQDMDHENMFWYRQDPGLGLRLIYFSYDVKMKEKGDIPEGYSVSREKKERFSLILESASTNQTSMYLCASQVRETQYFGPGTRLLVL.